These 2 T cell receptor beta chains came from one sample sequenced in a study of OX40 agonist ivuxolimab in advanced cancers. Clones were sequenced by immunoSEQ multiplex PCR, and TCRdb holds only the in-frame ones, with some missing. The table includes about 21,000 clones, more than 70% detected once. The source was CD4+ or CD8+ T cells sorted from blood, collected in a trial of the OX40 agonist ivuxolimab. The receptors shown here come from an adult with an advanced solid tumor such as melanoma, head and neck, liver or kidney cancer.

This sequence joins TRBV27 and TRBJ2-3; possibly TRBD2 for D (6 bases). Germline CDR1 is MNHEY and CDR2 is SMNVEV (reference sequence). Trimming removed 6 bases from V and 4 bases from J, with 23 bases in between. The CDR3 is 17 amino acids. The CDR3 sequence is CASRFTSGTHPPDTQYF. The CDR3 bases are TGTGCCAGCAGATTCACCTCCGGGACTCACCCCCCAGATACGCAGTATTTT.

The V gene is TRBV5-6, the J gene TRBJ1-1; D gene ambiguous. V lost 0 bases to trimming and J lost 5 bases, with 14 bases between them. The CDR3 spans 15 residues. Germline CDR1 and CDR2: SGHDT and YYEEEE. The CDR3 region has the DNA TGTGCCAGCAGCTTGGAGATGGAATCCCGGACTGAAGCTTTCTTT. It yields the protein CASSLEMESRTEAFF.